This entry is about one TCR beta chain. Its cognate antigen is unknown. This sample is drawn from a study of blood T cells in healthy people across ages. Study outcomes and limitations: Older age went with lower TCR beta diversity per million T cells, in a roughly linear way.

Next came a second PCR, run for about 6 to 12 cycles, which used a sample-barcoded 5' primer along with a J-beta primer mix. Tagging of each cDNA molecule was performed by a template-switch adaptor with 12 random nucleotides. Using its own MiXCR run on the 5' RACE reads, TCRdb lists one record per CDR3 protein. This sample carries nearly 800,000 distinct CDR3 sequences, about 61% of them seen once, and the ten largest clones take approximately 24%. Per the germline V gene, CDR1 is MDHEN and CDR2 is SYDVKM. The V segment lost 6 bases and the J segment 5 bases; nucleotides outside the gene matches: 12. The length of the CDR3 is 17 residues.

V gene TRBV28 combines with J gene TRBJ2-5, with 13 bases matching TRBD2. The sequencing input was blood. The sequence came from a man between 35 and 55 years old in good health. CDR3 sequence reads: CASSPTGLAGARETQYF. In DNA, the CDR3 is TGTGCCAGCAGCCCCACCGGACTAGCGGGGGCTCGTGAGACCCAGTACTTC.